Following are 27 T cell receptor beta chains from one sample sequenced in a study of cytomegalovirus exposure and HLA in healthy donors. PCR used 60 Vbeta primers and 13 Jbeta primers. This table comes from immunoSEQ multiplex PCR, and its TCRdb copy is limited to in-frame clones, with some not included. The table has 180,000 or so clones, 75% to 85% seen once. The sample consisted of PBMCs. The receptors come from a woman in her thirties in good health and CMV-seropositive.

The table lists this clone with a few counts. The CDR3: CASSPRTGFYEQYF. The DNA of the CDR3 is TGTGCCAGCAGTCCACGGACAGGCTTCTACGAGCAGTACTTC. This sequence joins TRBV7-2 and TRBJ2-7, with 7 positions matching TRBD1. From germline, CDR1 is SGHTA and CDR2 FQGNSA. With 6 bases clipped from V and 3 bases from J, the junction kept 8 bases outside the gene matches. The CDR3 consists of 14 residues.

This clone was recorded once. The CDR3 DNA follows: TGTGCCAGCAGCCCGGGACTAGCGGGGGGGCCGGGCTCCTACGAGCAGTACTTC. Amino acid sequence: CASSPGLAGGPGSYEQYF. The genes are TRBV9 and TRBJ2-7; 16 bases agree with TRBD2. CDR3 length: 18 amino acids. Germline-derived CDR1 and CDR2 are SGDLS and YYNGEE. The V and J ends lost 4 bases and 0 bases, in that order; junction bases with no gene match: 7.

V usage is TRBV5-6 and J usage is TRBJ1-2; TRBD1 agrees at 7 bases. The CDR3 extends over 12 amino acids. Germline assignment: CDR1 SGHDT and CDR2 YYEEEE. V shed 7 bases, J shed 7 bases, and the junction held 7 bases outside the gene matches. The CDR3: CASGPRDSGYTF. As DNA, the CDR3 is TGTGCCAGCGGCCCCAGGGACAGTGGCTACACCTTC. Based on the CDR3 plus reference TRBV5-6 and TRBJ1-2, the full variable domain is DAGVTQSPTHLIKTRGQQVTLRCSPKSGHDTVSWYQQALGQGPQFIFQYYEEEERQRGNFPDRFSGHQFPNYSSELNVNALLLGDSALYLCASGPRDSGYTFGSGTRLTVV.

The CDR3 protein is CASSRRESYEQYF. CDR3 nucleotides: TGTGCCAGCAGTCGTAGGGAGTCCTACGAGCAGTACTTC. The rearrangement uses TRBV6-5 and TRBJ2-7; D may be TRBD2 (5 bases). Trimming took off 5 bases at V and 1 base at J, with 9 bases between the two ends. This CDR3 region has 13 residues. Germline CDR1 is MNHEY and CDR2 is SVGAGI.

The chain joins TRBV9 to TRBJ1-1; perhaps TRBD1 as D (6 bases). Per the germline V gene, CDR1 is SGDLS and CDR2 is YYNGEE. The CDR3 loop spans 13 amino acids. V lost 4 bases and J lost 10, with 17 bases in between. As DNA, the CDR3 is TGTGCCAGCAGCCCCCTGGGGGCGCTAGGAGCTTTCTTT. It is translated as CASSPLGALGAFF.

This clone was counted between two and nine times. The chain's CDR3 is CASSPGGANNSPLHF. DNA for the CDR3: TGTGCCAGCAGTCCTGGGGGCGCGAATAATTCACCCCTCCACTTT. V gene TRBV9 combines with J gene TRBJ1-6, with D tentatively TRBD1 (6 bases). V lost 5 bases and J 5 bases, leaving 14 bases between the germline ends. The CDR3 consists of 15 residues. CDR1 and CDR2 (germline): SGDLS, YYNGEE. The full variable domain, its missing parts supplied by reference TRBV9 and TRBJ1-6, is DSGVTQTPKHLITATGQRVTLRCSPRSGDLSVYWYQQSLDQGLQFLIQYYNGEERAKGNILERFSAQQFPDLHSELNLSSLELGDSALYFCASSPGGANNSPLHFGNGTRLTVT.

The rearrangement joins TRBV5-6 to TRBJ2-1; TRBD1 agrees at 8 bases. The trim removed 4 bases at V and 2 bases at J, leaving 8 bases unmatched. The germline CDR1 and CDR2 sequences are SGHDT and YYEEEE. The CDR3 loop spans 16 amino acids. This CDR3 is CASSLWTGLTYNEQFF. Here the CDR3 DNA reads TGTGCCAGCAGCCTCTGGACAGGGTTAACCTACAATGAGCAGTTCTTC. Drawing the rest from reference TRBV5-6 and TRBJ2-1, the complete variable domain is DAGVTQSPTHLIKTRGQQVTLRCSPKSGHDTVSWYQQALGQGPQFIFQYYEEEERQRGNFPDRFSGHQFPNYSSELNVNALLLGDSALYLCASSLWTGLTYNEQFFGPGTRLTVL.

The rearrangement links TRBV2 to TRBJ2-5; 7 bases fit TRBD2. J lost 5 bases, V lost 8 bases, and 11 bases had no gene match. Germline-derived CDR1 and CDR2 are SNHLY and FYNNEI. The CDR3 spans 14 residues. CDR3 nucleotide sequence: TGTGCCAGCCGCAGGAGCGGGGACGAGGAGACCCAGTACTTC. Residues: CASRRSGDEETQYF.

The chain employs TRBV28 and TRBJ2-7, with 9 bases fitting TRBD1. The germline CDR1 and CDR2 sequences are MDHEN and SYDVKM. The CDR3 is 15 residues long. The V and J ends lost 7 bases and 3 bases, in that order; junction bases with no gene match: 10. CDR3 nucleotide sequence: TGTGCCAGCACCAGGACAGGGGAGGTTCTCTACGAGCAGTACTTC. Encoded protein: CASTRTGEVLYEQYF.

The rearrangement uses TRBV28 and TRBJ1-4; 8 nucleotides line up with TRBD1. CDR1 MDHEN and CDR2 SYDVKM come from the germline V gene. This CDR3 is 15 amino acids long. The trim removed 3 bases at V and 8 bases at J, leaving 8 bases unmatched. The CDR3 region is CASSFLQGGREKLFF. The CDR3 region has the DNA TGTGCCAGCAGTTTTCTACAGGGGGGGCGGGAAAAACTGTTTTTT.

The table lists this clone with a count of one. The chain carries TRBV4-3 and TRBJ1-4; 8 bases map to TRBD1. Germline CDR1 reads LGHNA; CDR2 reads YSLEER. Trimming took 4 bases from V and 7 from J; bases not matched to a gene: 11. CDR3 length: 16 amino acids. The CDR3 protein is CASSPSYRGGGEKLFF. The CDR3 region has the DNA TGCGCCAGCAGCCCGTCCTACAGGGGGGGAGGTGAAAAACTGTTTTTT.

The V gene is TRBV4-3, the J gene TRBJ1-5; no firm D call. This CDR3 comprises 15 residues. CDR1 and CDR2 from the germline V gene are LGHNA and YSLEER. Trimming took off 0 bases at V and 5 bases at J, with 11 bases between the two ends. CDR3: CASSQDRGLDQPQHF. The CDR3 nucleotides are TGCGCCAGCAGCCAAGACCGAGGCTTGGATCAGCCCCAGCATTTT.

CDR3 bases: TGTGCCAGCAGCTCAGTAGCGGGTTCCTACAATGAGCAGTTCTTC. This gives the protein CASSSVAGSYNEQFF. The rearrangement uses TRBV11-2 and TRBJ2-1; 7 nucleotides line up with TRBD2. V was clipped by 4 bases and J by 1 base; unmatched bases: 4. CDR1 is SGHAT and CDR2 is FQNNGV in the germline V gene. The CDR3 totals 15 residues.

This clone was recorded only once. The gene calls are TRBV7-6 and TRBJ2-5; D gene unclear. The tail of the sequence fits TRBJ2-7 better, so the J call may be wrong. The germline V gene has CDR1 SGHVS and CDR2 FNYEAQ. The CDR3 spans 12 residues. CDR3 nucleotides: TGTGCCAGCAGCTTAGACGCCCACGAGCAGTACTTC. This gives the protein CASSLDAHEQYF.

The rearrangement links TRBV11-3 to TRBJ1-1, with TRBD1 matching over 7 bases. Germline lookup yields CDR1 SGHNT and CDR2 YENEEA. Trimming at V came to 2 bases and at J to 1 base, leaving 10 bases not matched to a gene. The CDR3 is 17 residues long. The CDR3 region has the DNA TGTGCCAGCAGCTTATGGTACAGGGGCGAGGGGAACACTGAAGCTTTCTTT. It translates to CASSLWYRGEGNTEAFF.

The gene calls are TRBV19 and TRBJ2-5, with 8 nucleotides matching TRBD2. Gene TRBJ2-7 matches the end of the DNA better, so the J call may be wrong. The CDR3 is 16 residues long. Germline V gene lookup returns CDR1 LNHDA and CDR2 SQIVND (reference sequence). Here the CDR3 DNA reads TGTGCCAGTACCCCCCGGTGGGGTAGCGGGGCCTACGAGCAGTACTTC. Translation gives CASTPRWGSGAYEQYF.

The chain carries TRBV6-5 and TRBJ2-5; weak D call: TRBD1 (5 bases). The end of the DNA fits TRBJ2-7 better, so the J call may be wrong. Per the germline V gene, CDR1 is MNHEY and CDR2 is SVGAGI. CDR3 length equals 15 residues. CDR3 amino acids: CASKVGPGPSYEQYF. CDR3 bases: TGTGCCAGCAAGGTAGGGCCAGGGCCCTCCTACGAGCAGTACTTC.

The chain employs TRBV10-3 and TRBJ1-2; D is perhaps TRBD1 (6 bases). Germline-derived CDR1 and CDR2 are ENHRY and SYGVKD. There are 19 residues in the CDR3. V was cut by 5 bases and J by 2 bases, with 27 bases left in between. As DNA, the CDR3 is TGTGCCATCAGTAGCGCGCTACAGGGAGTTGGTCGAAGAAACTATGGCTACACCTTC. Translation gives CAISSALQGVGRRNYGYTF.

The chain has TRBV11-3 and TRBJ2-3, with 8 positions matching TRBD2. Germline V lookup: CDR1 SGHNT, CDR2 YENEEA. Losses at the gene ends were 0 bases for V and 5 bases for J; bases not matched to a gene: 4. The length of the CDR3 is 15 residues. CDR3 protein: CASSLEAGEVDTQYF. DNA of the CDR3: TGTGCCAGCAGCTTAGAAGCGGGGGAGGTAGATACGCAGTATTTT.

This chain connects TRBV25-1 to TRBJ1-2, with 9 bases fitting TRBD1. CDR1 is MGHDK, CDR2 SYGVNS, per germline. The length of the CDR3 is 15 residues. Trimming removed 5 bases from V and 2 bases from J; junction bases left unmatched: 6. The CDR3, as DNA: TGTGCCAGCAGTAGGGGTGACAGGGGGAACTATGGCTACACCTTC. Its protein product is CASSRGDRGNYGYTF.

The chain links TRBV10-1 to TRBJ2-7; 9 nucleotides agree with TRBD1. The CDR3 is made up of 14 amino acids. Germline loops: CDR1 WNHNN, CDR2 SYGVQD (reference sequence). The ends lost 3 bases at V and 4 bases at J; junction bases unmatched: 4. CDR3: CASSDGTGYYEQYF. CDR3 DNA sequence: TGCGCCAGCAGTGACGGGACAGGGTATTACGAGCAGTACTTC.

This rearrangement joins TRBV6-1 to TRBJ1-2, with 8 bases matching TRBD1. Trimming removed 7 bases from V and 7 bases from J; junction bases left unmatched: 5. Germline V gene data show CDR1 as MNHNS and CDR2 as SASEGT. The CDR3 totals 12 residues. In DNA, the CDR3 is TGTGCCAGCACAGGGGGCGCCTCTGGCTACACCTTC. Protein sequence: CASTGGASGYTF.

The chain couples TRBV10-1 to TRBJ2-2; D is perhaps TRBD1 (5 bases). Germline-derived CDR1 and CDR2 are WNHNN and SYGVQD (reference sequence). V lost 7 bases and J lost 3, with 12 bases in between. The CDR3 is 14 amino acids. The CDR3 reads CASKIDSYTGELFF. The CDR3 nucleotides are TGCGCCAGCAAGATAGACAGCTACACCGGGGAGCTGTTTTTT.

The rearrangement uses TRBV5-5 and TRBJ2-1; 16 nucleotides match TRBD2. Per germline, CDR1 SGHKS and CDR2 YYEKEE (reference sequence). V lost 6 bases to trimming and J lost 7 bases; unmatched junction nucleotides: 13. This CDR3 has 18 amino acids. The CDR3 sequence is CASTPFRGLAGGPNEQFF. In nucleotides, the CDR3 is TGTGCCAGCACTCCCTTTCGGGGACTAGCGGGGGGGCCGAATGAGCAGTTCTTC.

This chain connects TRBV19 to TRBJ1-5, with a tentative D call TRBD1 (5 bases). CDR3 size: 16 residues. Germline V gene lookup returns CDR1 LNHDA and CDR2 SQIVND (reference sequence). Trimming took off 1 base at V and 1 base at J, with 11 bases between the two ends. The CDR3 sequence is CASSIGRGASNQPQHF. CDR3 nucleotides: TGTGCCAGTAGTATAGGGCGGGGCGCAAGCAATCAGCCCCAGCATTTT.

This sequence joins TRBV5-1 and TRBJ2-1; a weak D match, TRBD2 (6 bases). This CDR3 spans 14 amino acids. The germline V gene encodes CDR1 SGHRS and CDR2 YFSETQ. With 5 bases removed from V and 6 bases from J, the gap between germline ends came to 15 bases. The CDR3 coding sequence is TGCGCCAGCAGGGGCGGGGCAGGACCCAATGAGCAGTTCTTC. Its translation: CASRGGAGPNEQFF. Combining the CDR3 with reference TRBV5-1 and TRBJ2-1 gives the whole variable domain KAGVTQTPRYLIKTRGQQVTLSCSPISGHRSVSWYQQTPGQGLQFLFEYFSETQRNKGNFPGRFSGRQFSNSRSEMNVSTLELGDSALYLCASRGGAGPNEQFFGPGTRLTVL.

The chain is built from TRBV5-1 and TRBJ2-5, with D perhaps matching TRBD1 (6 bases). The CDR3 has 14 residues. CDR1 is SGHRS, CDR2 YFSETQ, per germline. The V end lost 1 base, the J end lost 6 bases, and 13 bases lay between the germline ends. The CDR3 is CASSLLGALKTQYF. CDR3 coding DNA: TGCGCCAGCAGCTTGCTGGGGGCTTTGAAGACCCAGTACTTC.